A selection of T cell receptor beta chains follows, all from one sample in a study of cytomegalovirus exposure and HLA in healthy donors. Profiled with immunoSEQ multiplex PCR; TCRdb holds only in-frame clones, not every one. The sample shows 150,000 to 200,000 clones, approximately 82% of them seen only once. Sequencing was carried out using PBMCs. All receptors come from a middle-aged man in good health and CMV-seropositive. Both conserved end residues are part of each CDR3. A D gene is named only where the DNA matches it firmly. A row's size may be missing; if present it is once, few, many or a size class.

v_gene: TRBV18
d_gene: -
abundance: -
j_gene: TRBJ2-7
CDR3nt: TGTGCCAGCTCACCACCAAATTCGGGAGCCACCTACGAGCAGTACTTC
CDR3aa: CASSPPNSGATYEQYF

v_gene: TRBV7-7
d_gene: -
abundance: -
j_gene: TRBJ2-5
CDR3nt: TGTGCCAGCAGCGCCCGGGACTCTGGCCAAGAGACCCAGTACTTC
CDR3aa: CASSARDSGQETQYF

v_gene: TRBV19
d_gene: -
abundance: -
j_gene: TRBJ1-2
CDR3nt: TGTGCCAGTAGTCCTCCCGACAGGTTCTATGGCTACACCTTC
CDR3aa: CASSPPDRFYGYTF

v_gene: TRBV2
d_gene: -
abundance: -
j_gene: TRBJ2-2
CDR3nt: TGTGCCAGCAGATTTGACAGAAACACCGGGGAGCTGTTTTTT
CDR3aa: CASRFDRNTGELFF

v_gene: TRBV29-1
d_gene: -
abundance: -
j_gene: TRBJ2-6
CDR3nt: TGCAGCGTTGTCTCAGCGGGCTCTGGGGCCAACGTCCTGACTTTC
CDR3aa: CSVVSAGSGANVLTF

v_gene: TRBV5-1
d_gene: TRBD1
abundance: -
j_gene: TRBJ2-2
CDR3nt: TGCGCCAGCACCGCCATAGGGACAGCCATGAACACCGGGGAGCTGTTTTTT
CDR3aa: CASTAIGTAMNTGELFF

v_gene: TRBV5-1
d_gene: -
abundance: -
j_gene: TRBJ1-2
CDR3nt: TGCGCCAGCAGCTTACAGGGTTCCGATGGCTACACCTTC
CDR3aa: CASSLQGSDGYTF

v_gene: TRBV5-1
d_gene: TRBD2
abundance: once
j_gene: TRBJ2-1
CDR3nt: TGCGCCAGCTCCCTCACGGGAGGGAACAATGAGCAGTTCTTC
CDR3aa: CASSLTGGNNEQFF

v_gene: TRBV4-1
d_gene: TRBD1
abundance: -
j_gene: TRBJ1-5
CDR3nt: TGCGCCAGCAGCCCGGGGACAGGAGATCAGCCCCAGCATTTT
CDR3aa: CASSPGTGDQPQHF

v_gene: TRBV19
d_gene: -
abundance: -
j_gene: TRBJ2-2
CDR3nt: TGTGCCAGTAACATGGACACTCTCACCGGGGAGCTGTTTTTT
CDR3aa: CASNMDTLTGELFF

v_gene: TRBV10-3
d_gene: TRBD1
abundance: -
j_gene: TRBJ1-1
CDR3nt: TGTGCCATCAGTCCCCGGGACAGCGAAGCTTTCTTT
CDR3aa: CAISPRDSEAFF

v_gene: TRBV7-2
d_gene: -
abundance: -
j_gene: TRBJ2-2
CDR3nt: TGTGCCAGCAGCCTCAGAACCGGGGAGCTGTTTTTT
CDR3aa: CASSLRTGELFF

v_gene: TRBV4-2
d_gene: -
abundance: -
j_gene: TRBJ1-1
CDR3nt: TGTGCCAGCAGCCATAACTTATTGGGGGGGACTGAAGCTTTCTTT
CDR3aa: CASSHNLLGGTEAFF

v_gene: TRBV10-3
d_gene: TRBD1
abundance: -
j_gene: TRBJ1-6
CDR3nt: TGTGCCATCAGTACGACAGGGGTGGTTTCACCCCTCCACTTT
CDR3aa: CAISTTGVVSPLHF

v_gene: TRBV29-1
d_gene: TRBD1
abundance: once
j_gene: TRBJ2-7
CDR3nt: TGCAGCGTTGTCTTCGTGACAGGGGGATACGAGCAGTACTTC
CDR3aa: CSVVFVTGGYEQYF

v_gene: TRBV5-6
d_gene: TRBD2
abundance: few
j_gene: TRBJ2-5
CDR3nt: TGTGCCAGCAGCTTGAGCGGGAGGGCCGGGGAGACCCAGTACTTC
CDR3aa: CASSLSGRAGETQYF

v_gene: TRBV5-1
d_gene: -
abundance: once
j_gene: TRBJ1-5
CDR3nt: TGCGCCAGCAGCTTGTCCGGGGAAGTCAATCAGCCCCAGCATTTT
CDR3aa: CASSLSGEVNQPQHF

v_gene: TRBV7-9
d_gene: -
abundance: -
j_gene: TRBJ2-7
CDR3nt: TGTGCCAGCAGAGTCCTCGACTCCGAGCAGTACTTC
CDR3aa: CASRVLDSEQYF

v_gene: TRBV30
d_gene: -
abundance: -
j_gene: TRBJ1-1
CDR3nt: TGTGCCTGGATGGGCCAGCCGAACACTGAAGCTTTCTTT
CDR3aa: CAWMGQPNTEAFF

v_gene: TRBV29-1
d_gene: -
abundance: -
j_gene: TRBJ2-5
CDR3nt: TGCAGCGTTGGGGAGGTGGAGACCCAGTACTTC
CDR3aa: CSVGEVETQYF

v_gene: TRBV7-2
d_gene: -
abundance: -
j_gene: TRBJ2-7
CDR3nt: TGTGCCAGCAGGCGGACAGCCTACGAGCAGTACTTC
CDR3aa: CASRRTAYEQYF

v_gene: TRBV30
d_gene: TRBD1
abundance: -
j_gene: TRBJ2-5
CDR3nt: TGTGCCTGGAGTATCGCAGGGGGGACCCAGTACTTC
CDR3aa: CAWSIAGGTQYF

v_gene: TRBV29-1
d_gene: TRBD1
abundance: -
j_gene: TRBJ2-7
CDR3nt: TGCAGCGCCGGGGACAGTTACGAGCAGTACTTC
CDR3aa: CSAGDSYEQYF

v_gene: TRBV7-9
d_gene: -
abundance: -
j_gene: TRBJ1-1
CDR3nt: TGTGCCAGCAGCTTCACAGGGATCGACACTGAAGCTTTCTTT
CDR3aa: CASSFTGIDTEAFF

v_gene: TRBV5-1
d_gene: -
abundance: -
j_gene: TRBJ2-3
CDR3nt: TGCGCCAGCAGCTTGGGCCCTTCAGGGGTAAGCACAGATACGCAGTATTTT
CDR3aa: CASSLGPSGVSTDTQYF

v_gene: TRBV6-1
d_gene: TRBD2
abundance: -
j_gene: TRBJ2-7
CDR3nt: TGTGCCAGCAGTGACGGGAATAGCGGGATGTCAAAGGAGCAGTACTTC
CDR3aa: CASSDGNSGMSKEQYF

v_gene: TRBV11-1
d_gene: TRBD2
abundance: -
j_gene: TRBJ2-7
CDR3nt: TGTGCCAGCAGCTCTGGACTAGCGGGAGCCGAGCAGTACTTC
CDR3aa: CASSSGLAGAEQYF

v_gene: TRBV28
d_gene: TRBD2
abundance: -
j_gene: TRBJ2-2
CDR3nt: TGTGCCAGCAGTTCCCGACTAGCGGGAGGGGTCGGGGAGCTGTTTTTT
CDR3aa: CASSSRLAGGVGELFF

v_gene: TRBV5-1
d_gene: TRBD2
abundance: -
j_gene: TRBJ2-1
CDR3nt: TGCGCCAGCAGCCGCCGGACTAGCGGGAGTATAAACAATGAGCAGTTCTTC
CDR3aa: CASSRRTSGSINNEQFF

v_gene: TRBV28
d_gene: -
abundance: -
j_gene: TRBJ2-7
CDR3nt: TGTGCCAGCAGTTTACCGGGGAACTCCTACGAGCAGTACTTC
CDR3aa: CASSLPGNSYEQYF

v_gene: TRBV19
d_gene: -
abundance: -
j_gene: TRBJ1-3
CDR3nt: TGTGCCAGTAGTTCATCAGGGCTAACCCTATCTGGAAACACCATATATTTT
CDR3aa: CASSSSGLTLSGNTIYF

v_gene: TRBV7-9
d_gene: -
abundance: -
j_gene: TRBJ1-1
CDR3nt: TGTGCCAGCAGCTTAGCCGGGGGTTGGGACACTGAAGCTTTCTTT
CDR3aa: CASSLAGGWDTEAFF

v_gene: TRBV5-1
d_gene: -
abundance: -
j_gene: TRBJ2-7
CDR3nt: TGCGCCAGCAGCCCCCAGTCCAGGGTTTACGAGCAGTACTTC
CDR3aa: CASSPQSRVYEQYF

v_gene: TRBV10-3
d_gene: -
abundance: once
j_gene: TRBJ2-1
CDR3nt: TGTGCCATCAGGGGACTCACCGAGGGCACTGAGCAGTTCTTC
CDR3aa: CAIRGLTEGTEQFF

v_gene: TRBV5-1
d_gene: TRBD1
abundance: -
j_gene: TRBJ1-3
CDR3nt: TGCGCCAGCAGCTTGGGCCAGGGGGCGGGTGGAAACACCATATATTTT
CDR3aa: CASSLGQGAGGNTIYF

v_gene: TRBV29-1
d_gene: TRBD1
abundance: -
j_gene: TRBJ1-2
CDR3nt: TGCAGCGTTGAGCAATGGACAGGCTATGGCTACACCTTC
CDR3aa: CSVEQWTGYGYTF

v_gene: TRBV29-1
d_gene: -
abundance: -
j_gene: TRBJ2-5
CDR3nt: TGCAGCGGGACAGAAGGAGAGACCCAGTACTTC
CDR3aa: CSGTEGETQYF

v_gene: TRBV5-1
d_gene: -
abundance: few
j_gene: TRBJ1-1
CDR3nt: TGCGCCAGCAGCTTGGCGGCAGGGGTTACGAACACTGAAGCTTTCTTT
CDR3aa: CASSLAAGVTNTEAFF

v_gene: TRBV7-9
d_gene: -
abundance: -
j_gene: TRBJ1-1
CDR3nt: TGTTCCAGCAGCTTATTGGAGGCAGTGAACACTGAAGCTTTCTTT
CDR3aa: CSSSLLEAVNTEAFF

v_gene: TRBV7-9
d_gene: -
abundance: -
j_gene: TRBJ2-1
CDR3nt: TGTGCCAGCAGCTTAGCGGGAGTGTTAAATGAGCAGTTCTTC
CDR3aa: CASSLAGVLNEQFF

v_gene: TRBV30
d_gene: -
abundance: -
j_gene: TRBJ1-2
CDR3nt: TGTGCCTGGGGCTCGGGTGGCTACACCTTC
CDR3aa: CAWGSGGYTF

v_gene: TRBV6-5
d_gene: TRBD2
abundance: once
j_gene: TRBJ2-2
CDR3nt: TGTGCCAGCAGTTTAGCGGGAGGGCCGGCCGGGGAGCTGTTTTTT
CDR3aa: CASSLAGGPAGELFF

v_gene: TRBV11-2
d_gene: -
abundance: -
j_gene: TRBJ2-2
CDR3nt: TGTGCCAGCAGCTGGGGGCGGAACACCGGGGAGCTGTTTTTT
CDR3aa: CASSWGRNTGELFF

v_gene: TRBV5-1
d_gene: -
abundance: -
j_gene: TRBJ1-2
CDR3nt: TGCGCCAGCAGCTTGACAGATCACTATGGCTACACCTTC
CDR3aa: CASSLTDHYGYTF

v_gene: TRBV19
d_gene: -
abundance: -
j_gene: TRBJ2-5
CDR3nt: TGTGCCAGTAGCCCCGGGACTGGAACGCAGTACTTC
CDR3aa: CASSPGTGTQYF

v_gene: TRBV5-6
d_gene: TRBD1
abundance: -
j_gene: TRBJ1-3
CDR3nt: TGTGCCAGCAGCTCTACTCGACAGGGGGGTTCTGGAAACACCATATATTTT
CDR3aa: CASSSTRQGGSGNTIYF

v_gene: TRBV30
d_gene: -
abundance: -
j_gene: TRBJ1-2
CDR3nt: TGTGCCTGGAGGGACAGCTATGGCTACACCTTC
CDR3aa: CAWRDSYGYTF

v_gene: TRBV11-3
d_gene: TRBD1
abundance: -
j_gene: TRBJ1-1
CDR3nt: TGTGCCAGCAGCCTACTTACAGGGGGCGAAGCTTTCTTT
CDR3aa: CASSLLTGGEAFF